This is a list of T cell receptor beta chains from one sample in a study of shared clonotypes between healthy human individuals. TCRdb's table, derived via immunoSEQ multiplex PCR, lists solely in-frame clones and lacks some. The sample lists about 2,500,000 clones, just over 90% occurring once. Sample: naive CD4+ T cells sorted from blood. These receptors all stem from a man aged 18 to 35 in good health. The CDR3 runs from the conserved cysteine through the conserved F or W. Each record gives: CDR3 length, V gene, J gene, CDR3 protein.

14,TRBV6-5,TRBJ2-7,CASTSSGGADEQYF
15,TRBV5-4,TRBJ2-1,CASSRRGTTNNEQFF
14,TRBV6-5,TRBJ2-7,CASSLGTGIYEQYF
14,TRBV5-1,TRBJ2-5,CASSLGQGGETQYF
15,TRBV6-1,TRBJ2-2,CASSMTGGGSGELFF
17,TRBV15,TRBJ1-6,CATSRDRPQSLNSPLHF
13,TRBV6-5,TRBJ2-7,CASSYPGTYEQYF
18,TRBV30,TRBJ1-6,CAWRGPGQGSSYNSPLHF
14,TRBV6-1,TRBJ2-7,CASSAPGTTYEQYF
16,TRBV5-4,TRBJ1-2,CASSSFPGQGASGYTF
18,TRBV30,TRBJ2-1,CAWNSGTSGRTHYNEQFF